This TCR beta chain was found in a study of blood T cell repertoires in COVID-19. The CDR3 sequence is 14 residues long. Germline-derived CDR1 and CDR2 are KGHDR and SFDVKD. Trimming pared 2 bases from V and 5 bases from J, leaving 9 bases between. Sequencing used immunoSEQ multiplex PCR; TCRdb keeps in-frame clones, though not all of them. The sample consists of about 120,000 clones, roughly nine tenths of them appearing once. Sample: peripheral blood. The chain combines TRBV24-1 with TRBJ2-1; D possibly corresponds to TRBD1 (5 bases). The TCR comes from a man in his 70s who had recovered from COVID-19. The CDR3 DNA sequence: TGTGCCACCAGTGATTCAGGGCGTGACAATGAGCAGTTCTTC. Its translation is CATSDSGRDNEQFF.